The 16 T cell receptor beta chains given below trace back to one sample, sequenced in a study of low-dose radiotherapy and immunotherapy resistance in tumors. TRAV- and TRBV-specific primers primed first-strand cDNA, covering alpha and beta chains. For amplifying TCRs, the PCR ran for 20 to 25 cycles with Phusion, which was used together with a constant-region primer and the adapter on the V primers. Using its own MiXCR run on the reads, TCRdb lists one record per CDR3 protein. Here the sample spans about 82,000 distinct CDR3 sequences, around 18% being singletons. Time point: before trial treatment. Material: PBMCs, obtained before treatment. The receptors shown here come from a male donor with prostate cancer.

This clonotype showed up many times. This rearrangement joins TRBV7-3 to TRBJ2-1; possible D gene TRBD1, 5 bases. The CDR3 consists of 13 residues. Trimming left V 4 bases short and J 5 bases short, with 9 bases between. The germline V gene has CDR1 SGHTA and CDR2 FQGTGA. CDR3 in amino acids: CASSYQGHNEQFF. The DNA of the CDR3 is TGTGCCAGCAGCTACCAGGGTCACAATGAGCAGTTCTTC.

This clonotype was picked up many times. The chain links TRBV4-1 to TRBJ1-2, with D possibly matching TRBD1 (6 bases). CDR3 length equals 13 residues. Germline CDR1 MGHRA, CDR2 YSYEKL. The V gene lost 2 bases and the J gene lost 3 bases, with 7 bases spanning the gap. CDR3 in amino acids: CASSQRQDYGYTF. DNA of the CDR3: TGCGCCAGCAGCCAACGACAGGACTATGGCTACACCTTC.

This clonotype was detected ten times or more. The chain carries TRBV19 and TRBJ1-2; possibly TRBD1 for D (5 bases). Germline loops: CDR1 LNHDA, CDR2 SQIVND (reference sequence). The V end was cut by 6 bases, the J end by 4 bases, with 15 bases between. This CDR3 comprises 14 residues. CDR3 DNA: TGTGCCAGTAGCCCGGAGATTGGGGCCTATGGCTACACCTTC. Protein product: CASSPEIGAYGYTF.

In its sample, this clonotype was seen many times. The chain employs TRBV28 and TRBJ2-7; 7 nucleotides agree with TRBD1. The CDR3 has 16 residues. J lost 0 bases, V lost 2 bases, and 7 bases had no gene match. Germline-derived CDR1 and CDR2 are MDHEN and SYDVKM. The CDR3 loop is CASSLVQGQPSYEQYF. The CDR3 DNA is TGTGCCAGCAGTTTAGTTCAGGGACAGCCCTCCTACGAGCAGTACTTC.

At least ten counts were recorded for this clonotype. The chain employs TRBV27 and TRBJ1-2; a possible D gene is TRBD1 (5 bases). The germline gives CDR1 MNHEY, CDR2 SMNVEV (reference sequence). The CDR3 length is 16 residues. The V and J ends lost 2 bases and 5 bases respectively, with 18 bases between them. This CDR3 is CASSLIHGTSAYGYTF. In DNA, the CDR3 is TGTGCCAGCAGTTTAATCCATGGGACGTCCGCATATGGCTACACCTTC.

This clonotype was detected many times. This sequence joins TRBV11-2 and TRBJ2-1; D not resolved. The length of the CDR3 is 13 residues. V lost 0 bases to trimming and J lost 12 bases, with 12 bases between them. Germline CDR1 is SGHAT and CDR2 is FQNNGV. The CDR3 DNA reads as TGTGCCAGCAGCTTAGAGGGCCCCGGCGGGCAGTTCTTC. Translated: CASSLEGPGGQFF.

This clonotype was recorded at least ten times. The V and J genes are TRBV2 and TRBJ1-6, with 8 bases that match TRBD1. The V gene's germline CDR1 is SNHLY and CDR2 FYNNEI. V lost 9 bases, J lost 7 bases, and 5 bases stayed unmatched. The CDR3 runs to 13 residues. The CDR3 sequence is CASRRGRNSPLHF. The CDR3 coding sequence is TGTGCCAGTCGCAGGGGGCGAAATTCACCCCTCCACTTT.

As for this clonotype: A far larger clone is one nucleotide away, so this likely arose from a read error. This chain links TRBV6-5 with TRBJ1-2; D not resolved. CDR3 length: 16 amino acids. The germline V gene has CDR1 MNHEY and CDR2 SVGAGI. Here the CDR3 reads CASKAVPGNHRNGYAF. The DNA for the CDR3 is TGTGCCAGCAAGGCAGTTCCGGGGAACCACCGGAATGGCTACGCCTTC.

This clonotype has a count of ten or more. The chain carries TRBV2 and TRBJ2-7; D remains ambiguous. There are 11 residues in the CDR3. V shed 5 bases and J shed 6 bases, with 8 bases lying between them. The V gene's germline CDR1 is SNHLY and CDR2 FYNNEI. CDR3: CASSFGFEQYF. The CDR3 nucleotides are TGTGCCAGCAGTTTCGGGTTCGAGCAGTACTTC. The complete variable domain, with remaining parts taken from reference TRBV2 and TRBJ2-7, reads EPEVTQTPSHQVTQMGQEVILRCVPISNHLYFYWYRQILGQKVEFLVSFYNNEISEKSEIFDDQFSVERPDGSNFTLKIRSTKLEDSAMYFCASSFGFEQYFGPGTRLTVT.

Many counts were recorded for this clonotype. The chain recombines TRBV25-1 with TRBJ1-5, with TRBD1 matching over 7 bases. The CDR3 is 15 amino acids. Per the germline V gene, CDR1 is MGHDK and CDR2 is SYGVNS. V lost 3 bases to trimming and J lost 6 bases; unmatched junction nucleotides: 8. As DNA, the CDR3 is TGTGCCAGCAGTGACTCCGGCAGGGGGGTTCAGCCCCAGCATTTT. Translation: CASSDSGRGVQPQHF.

At least ten counts were recorded for this clonotype. The CDR3 DNA reads as TGTGCCAGCAGCCCGACAGGGGGGAACACCATATATTTT. This translates into CASSPTGGNTIYF. The rearrangement joins TRBV7-8 to TRBJ1-3, with 9 bases lining up with TRBD1. Germline loops: CDR1 SGHVS, CDR2 FQNEAQ. The V gene end was trimmed by 5 bases and the J gene end by 7 bases; junction bases not matched to a gene: 3. The CDR3 covers 13 residues.

This clonotype was detected many times. The chain has TRBV7-3 and TRBJ2-1; TRBD2 matches 12 bases. The CDR3 extends over 15 amino acids. CDR1 and CDR2 from the germline V gene are SGHTA and FQGTGA. The V and J ends lost 5 bases and 9 bases, in that order; junction bases with no gene match: 8. CDR3: CASSQTSGSYGEQFF. DNA for the CDR3: TGTGCCAGCAGCCAGACTAGCGGGAGTTACGGTGAGCAGTTCTTC.

At least ten counts were recorded for this clonotype. The chain carries TRBV5-1 and TRBJ2-1; D might be TRBD1 (6 bases). The germline gives CDR1 SGHRS, CDR2 YFSETQ. This CDR3 has 15 amino acids. Trimming cost V 2 bases and J 8 bases, with 17 bases left between them. CDR3 sequence: CASSLPQGTFDEQFF. The CDR3 DNA reads TGCGCCAGCAGCTTACCCCAGGGGACATTCGATGAGCAGTTCTTC.

The table lists this clonotype with many counts. The J gene is TRBJ2-7, the V gene TRBV20-1; 12 nucleotides agree with TRBD1. This CDR3 is built from 16 residues. V was clipped by 0 bases and J by 4 bases; unmatched bases: 7. Per germline, CDR1 DFQATT and CDR2 SNEGSKA (reference sequence). The CDR3 sequence: CSARDWAGQGAYEQYF. CDR3 bases: TGCAGTGCTAGAGATTGGGCGGGACAGGGGGCTTACGAGCAGTACTTC.

This clonotype was detected ten times or more. This chain uses TRBV20-1 with TRBJ2-7, with D uncertain. This CDR3 region has 14 residues. Trimming removed 5 bases at V and 3 bases at J, with 17 bases between. Germline V gives CDR1 DFQATT, CDR2 SNEGSKA (reference sequence). The CDR3 sequence is CSASKGFGDYEQYF. CDR3 nucleotides: TGCAGTGCTTCCAAGGGTTTTGGAGACTACGAGCAGTACTTC.

For this clonotype: A far larger clone is a single base away, which makes a read error likely. Given the absence of the conserved phenylalanine or tryptophan at the CDR3 end, a read error is likely. The gene calls are TRBV7-3 and TRBJ2-5; 10 bases fit TRBD2. Germline values: CDR1 SGHTA, CDR2 FQGTGA. The CDR3 is 17 residues long. After removal of 0 bases from V and 5 bases from J, the junction contained 9 bases not matched to a gene. CDR3 sequence: CASSLTSGRYQAETQYS. CDR3 nucleotides: TGTGCCAGCAGCTTAACTAGCGGGAGGTATCAGGCCGAGACCCAGTACTCC.